What follows describes a single TCR beta chain. The antigen is not known. Profiled with immunoSEQ multiplex PCR; TCRdb holds only in-frame clones, not every one. The table shows 75,000 to 80,000 clones, with 75% to 90% occurring only once. With 2 bases clipped from V and 10 bases from J, the junction kept 5 bases outside the gene matches. CDR3 length: 14 amino acids. CDR1 is SGHRS and CDR2 is YFSETQ in the germline V gene. The entry originates in a study of cytotoxic CD8 clonotypes in ibrutinib-treated CLL. Study in general: Across the patients, about a dozen were relapsed/refractory, roughly 14 treatment-naive and approximately 18 IGHV unmutated. Among the samples, the mean was roughly 260,000 productive templates and 85,000 to 95,000 productive rearrangements.

General study points: A difference in sampling times existed between sustained-remission and progressing patients. The study found baseline clonality above age-matched healthy donors, tracking circulating CD8+ T-cell counts.

This clonotype was obtained from a human donor with chronic lymphocytic leukemia. The input for sequencing was PBMCs, taken after 24 months of ibrutinib treatment. The genes are TRBV5-1 and TRBJ1-5, with 11 bases identical to TRBD1. As DNA, the CDR3 is TGCGCCAGCAGCTTCGGGACAGGGGGGGGACCCCAGCATTTT. Residues: CASSFGTGGGPQHF.